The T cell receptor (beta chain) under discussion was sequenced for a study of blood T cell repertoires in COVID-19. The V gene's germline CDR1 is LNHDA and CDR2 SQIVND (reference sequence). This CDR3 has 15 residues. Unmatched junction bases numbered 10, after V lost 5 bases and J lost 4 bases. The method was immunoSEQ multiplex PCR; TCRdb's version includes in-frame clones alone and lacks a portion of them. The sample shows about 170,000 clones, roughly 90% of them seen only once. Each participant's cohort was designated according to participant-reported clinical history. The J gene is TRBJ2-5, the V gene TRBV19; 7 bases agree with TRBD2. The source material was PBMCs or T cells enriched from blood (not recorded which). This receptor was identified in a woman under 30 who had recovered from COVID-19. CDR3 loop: CASSLGGSRGETQYF. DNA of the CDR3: TGTGCCAGTAGTTTGGGAGGGAGTAGAGGAGAGACCCAGTACTTC.